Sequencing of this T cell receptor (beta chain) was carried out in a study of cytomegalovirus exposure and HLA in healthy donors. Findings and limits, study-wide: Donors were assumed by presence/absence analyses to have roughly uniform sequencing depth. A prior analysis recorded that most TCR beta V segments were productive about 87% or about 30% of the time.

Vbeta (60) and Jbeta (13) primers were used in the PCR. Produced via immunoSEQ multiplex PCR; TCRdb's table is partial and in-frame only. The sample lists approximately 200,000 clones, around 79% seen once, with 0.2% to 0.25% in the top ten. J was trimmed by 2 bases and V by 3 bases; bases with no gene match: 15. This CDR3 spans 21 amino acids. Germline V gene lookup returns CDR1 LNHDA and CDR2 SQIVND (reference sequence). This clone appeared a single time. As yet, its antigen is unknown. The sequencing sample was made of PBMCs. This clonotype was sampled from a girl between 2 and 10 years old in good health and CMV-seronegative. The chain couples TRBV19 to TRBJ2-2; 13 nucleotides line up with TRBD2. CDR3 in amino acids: CASSISLLHGLAGDNTGELFF. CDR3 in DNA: TGTGCCAGTAGTATCTCTCTCCTTCATGGACTAGCGGGGGACAACACCGGGGAGCTGTTTTTT.